The TCR beta chain described here comes from a study of CD4 T cells in relation to SARS-CoV-2 and coronaviruses. Turning to the study itself: ViraFEST: approximately ten-day antigen culture of PBMCs, then TCR beta CDR3 sequencing. Study-wide points: This crossreactivity analysis covered spike protein alone, no other viral proteins.

Assay: immunoSEQ multiplex PCR; the TCRdb copy retains only in-frame clones and omits some. The sample consists of around 32,000 clones, approximately 80% of them appearing once. The unexposed donors gave CD4+ T cells in about 2010-2019, prior to COVID-19. The cells were cultured for 10 days before CD4+ T cells were isolated. Cells permitting, SARS-CoV-2 S/N and four cold-coronavirus spikes were tested on unexposed-donor CD4+ T cells. Note on this clone: No antigen is known for it.

Trimming removed 4 bases from V and 4 bases from J, with 17 bases in between. The CDR3 consists of 16 residues. The germline V gene encodes CDR1 MDHEN and CDR2 SYDVKM. V is TRBV28 and J is TRBJ2-1; weak D call: TRBD2 (6 bases). Input material: CD4+ T cells from PBMCs, cultured in vitro. This clonotype was obtained from a human donor in good health. The CDR3 spells CASSSLSGRSYNEQFF. The DNA of the CDR3 is TGTGCCAGCAGTTCCCTTAGCGGCAGAAGTTACAATGAGCAGTTCTTC.